This section outlines one T cell receptor (beta chain) sequence together with its context. Its antigen is not yet known. No much larger clonotype is one base removed from it; base qualities were not supplied. To sequence the TCRbeta CDR3 region, genomic DNA was isolated from the sorted cells. TCRbeta CDR3 regions were sequenced using the immunoSEQ Assay. Imported from immuneACCESS, the table was reduced by TCRdb to in-frame sequences with V and J called. These copies leave out some clones; in studies compared against another copy, an unresolved V gene accounts for under half, and the cause of the remainder is not known. The sample profile shows 60,000 to 75,000 clones; about four fifths of them were found once. Of the sample, roughly 1.2% falls within the top ten clones. Here V drops 4 bases and J drops 5 bases, and the junction holds 13 bases not matched to any gene. The CDR3, from cysteine to phenylalanine, totals 16 residues. Only the CDR3 region is kept as DNA, spanning 48 bases read in frame from base 1. Looking up the germline V gene yields CDR1 SGHTS and CDR2 YDEGEE.

The trial excluded patients who had a history of autoimmune disease or were on systemic immunosuppression. Peripheral blood for TCR sequencing was collected from all dose cohorts at baseline, on cycle 4 day 1, and on cycle 7 day 1. The samples were taken from a phase I, first-in-human, multicenter, open-label dose-escalation trial of ivuxolimab. The trial enrolled adults with locally advanced or metastatic head and neck squamous cell, hepatocellular, melanoma or renal cell carcinoma. CD4+ and CD8+ T cells were sorted separately from peripheral blood before TCR sequencing. The data derive from a study of OX40 agonist ivuxolimab in advanced cancers. About the study as a whole: The costimulatory receptor OX40 (CD134) was targeted by ivuxolimab, a fully human IgG2 agonistic monoclonal antibody. Intravenous ivuxolimab was administered to patients every 2 weeks at six dose levels: 0.01, 0.1, 0.3, 1.5, 3 and 10 mg/kg. Of the roughly 52 dose-escalation patients, hepatocellular carcinoma was present in some 19, melanoma in around 15, renal cell carcinoma in 9 and head and neck cancer in 9. A male proportion of roughly 80% and a mean age of around 60 years, ranging from about 20 to 80, were recorded for the dose-escalation cohort. Prior anti-PD-1, anti-PD-L1 or anti-CTLA-4 therapy was permitted, and approximately 42% of dose-escalation patients had received checkpoint inhibitors. Three dose-escalation patients achieved partial responses, one with hepatocellular carcinoma and two with cutaneous melanoma. The point of sequencing TCRbeta in the periphery was to test whether ivuxolimab changed TCR sequence diversity and drove clonal T-cell expansion. The paper covers the monotherapy dose-escalation part of the phase I ivuxolimab trial, which included N of about 50 patients. Broad study findings and their caveats: At doses from 0.1 to 3.0 mg/kg, clonal expansion was seen in both CD4+ and CD8+ blood T cells between baseline and week 6. Low levels of normalized T-cell clonal expansion were also seen in some nonresponding patients. In partial responders in the 0.1-3.0 mg/kg groups, normalized peripheral clonal expansion was found to be among the lowest, especially among CD8+ T cells. The antigen specificity of the peripheral T cells that underwent clonal expansion was not determined. After ivuxolimab, expanded clones were on average more numerous among CD8+ T cells than among CD4+ T cells.

The receptor was derived from an adult with an advanced solid tumor such as melanoma, head and neck, liver or kidney cancer. The specimen comprised CD4+ or CD8+ T cells sorted from blood, sampled in a trial of the OX40 agonist ivuxolimab. The receptor chain draws on TRBV5-8 and TRBJ2-5; TRBD1 lines up with 8 middle nucleotides. In nucleotides, the sequence is TGTGCCAGCAGCCTTGGGGCAGGGGGCGCGGGGGAGACCCAGTACTTC. It specifies CASSLGAGGAGETQYF.